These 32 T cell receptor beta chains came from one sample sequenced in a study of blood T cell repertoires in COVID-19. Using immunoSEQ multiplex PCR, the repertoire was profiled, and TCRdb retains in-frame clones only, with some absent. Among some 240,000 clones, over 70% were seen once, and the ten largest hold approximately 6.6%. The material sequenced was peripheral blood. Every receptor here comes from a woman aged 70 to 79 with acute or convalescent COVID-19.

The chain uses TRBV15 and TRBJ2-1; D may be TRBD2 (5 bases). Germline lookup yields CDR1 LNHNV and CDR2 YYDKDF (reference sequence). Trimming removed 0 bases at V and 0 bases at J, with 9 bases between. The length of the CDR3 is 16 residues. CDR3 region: CATSRDRDSSYNEQFF. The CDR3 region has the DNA TGTGCCACCAGCAGAGATCGGGATAGCTCCTACAATGAGCAGTTCTTC.

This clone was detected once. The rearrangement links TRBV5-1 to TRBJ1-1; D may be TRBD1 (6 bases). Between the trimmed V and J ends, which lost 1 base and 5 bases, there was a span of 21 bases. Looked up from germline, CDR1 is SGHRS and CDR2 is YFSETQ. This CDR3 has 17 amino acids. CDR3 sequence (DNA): TGCGCCAGCAGCTTGACAGGTATCGGCCAGGGGATAACTGAAGCTTTCTTT. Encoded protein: CASSLTGIGQGITEAFF.

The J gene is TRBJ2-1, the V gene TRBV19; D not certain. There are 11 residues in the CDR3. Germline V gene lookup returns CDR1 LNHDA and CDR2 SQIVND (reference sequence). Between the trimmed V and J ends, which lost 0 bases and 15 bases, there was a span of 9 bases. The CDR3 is CASSIEHRRFF. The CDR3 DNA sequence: TGTGCCAGTAGTATAGAGCATCGGAGGTTCTTC.

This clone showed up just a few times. CDR3 region: CSISGTRDTQYF. DNA of the CDR3: TGCAGCATTTCCGGGACTCGAGATACGCAGTATTTT. The chain uses TRBV29-1 and TRBJ2-3; weak D call: TRBD2 (6 bases). The CDR3 consists of 12 residues. V lost 8 bases and J lost 5, with 14 bases in between. Germline CDR1 reads SQVTM; CDR2 reads ANQGSEA.

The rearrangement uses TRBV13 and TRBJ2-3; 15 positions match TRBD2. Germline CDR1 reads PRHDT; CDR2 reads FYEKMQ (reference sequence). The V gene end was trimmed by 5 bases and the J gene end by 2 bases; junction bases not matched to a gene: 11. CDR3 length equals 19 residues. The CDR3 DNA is TGTGCCAGCAGCCCAATTTTTGGACTAGCGGGGGGGACCACAGATACGCAGTATTTT. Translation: CASSPIFGLAGGTTDTQYF. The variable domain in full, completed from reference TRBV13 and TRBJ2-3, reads AAGVIQSPRHLIKEKRETATLKCYPIPRHDTVYWYQQGPGQDPQFLISFYEKMQSDKGSIPDRFSAQQFSDYHSELNMSSLELGDSALYFCASSPIFGLAGGTTDTQYFGPGTRLTVL.

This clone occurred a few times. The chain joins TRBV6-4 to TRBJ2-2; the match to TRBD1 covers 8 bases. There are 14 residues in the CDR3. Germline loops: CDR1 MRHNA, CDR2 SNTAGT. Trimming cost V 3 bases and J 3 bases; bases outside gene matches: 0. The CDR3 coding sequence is TGTGCCAGCAGTGAACAGGGGGACACCGGGGAGCTGTTTTTT. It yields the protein CASSEQGDTGELFF.

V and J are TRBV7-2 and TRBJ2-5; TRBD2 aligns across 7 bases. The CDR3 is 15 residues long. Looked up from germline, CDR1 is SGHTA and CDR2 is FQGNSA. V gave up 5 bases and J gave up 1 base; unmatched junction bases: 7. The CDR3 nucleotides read TGTGCCAGCAGCGTTAGCGGGTACATCCAAGAGACCCAGTACTTC. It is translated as CASSVSGYIQETQYF.

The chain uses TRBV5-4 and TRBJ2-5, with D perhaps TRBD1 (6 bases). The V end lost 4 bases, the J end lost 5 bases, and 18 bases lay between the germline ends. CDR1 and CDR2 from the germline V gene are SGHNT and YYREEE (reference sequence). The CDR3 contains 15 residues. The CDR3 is CASSGHSGRGETQYF. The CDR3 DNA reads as TGTGCCAGCAGCGGCCACTCGGGTAGGGGGGAGACCCAGTACTTC.

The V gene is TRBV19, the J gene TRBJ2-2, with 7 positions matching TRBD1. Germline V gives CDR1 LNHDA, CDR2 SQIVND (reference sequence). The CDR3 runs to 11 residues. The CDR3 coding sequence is TGTGGGACAGGGAACACCGGGGAGCTGTTTTTT. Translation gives CGTGNTGELFF.

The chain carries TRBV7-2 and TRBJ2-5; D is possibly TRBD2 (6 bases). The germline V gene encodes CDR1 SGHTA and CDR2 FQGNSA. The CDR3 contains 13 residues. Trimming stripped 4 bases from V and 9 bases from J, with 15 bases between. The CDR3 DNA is TGTGCCAGCAGCTCGGGACCCTCGGGGGCCCAGTACTTC. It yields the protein CASSSGPSGAQYF.

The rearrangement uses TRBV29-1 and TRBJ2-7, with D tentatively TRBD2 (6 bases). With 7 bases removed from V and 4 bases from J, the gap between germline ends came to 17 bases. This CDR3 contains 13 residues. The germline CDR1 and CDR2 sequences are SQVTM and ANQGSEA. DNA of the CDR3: TGCAGCGGTCCCGGGACTGAGGCGTACGAGCAGTACGTC. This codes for CSGPGTEAYEQYV.

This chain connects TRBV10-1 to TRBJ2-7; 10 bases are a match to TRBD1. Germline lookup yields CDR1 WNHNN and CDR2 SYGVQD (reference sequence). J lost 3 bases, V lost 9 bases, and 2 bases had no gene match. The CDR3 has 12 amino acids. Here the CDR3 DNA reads TGCGCCAGTGGACAGGGGGGCTACGAGCAGTACTTC. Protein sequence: CASGQGGYEQYF.

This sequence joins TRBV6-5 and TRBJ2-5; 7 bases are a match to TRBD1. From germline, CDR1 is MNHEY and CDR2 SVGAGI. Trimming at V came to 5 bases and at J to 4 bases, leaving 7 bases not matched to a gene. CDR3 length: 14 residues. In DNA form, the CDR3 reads TGTGCCAGCAGTCAACAGGGGAGAGGAGAGACCCAGTACTTC. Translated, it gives CASSQQGRGETQYF.

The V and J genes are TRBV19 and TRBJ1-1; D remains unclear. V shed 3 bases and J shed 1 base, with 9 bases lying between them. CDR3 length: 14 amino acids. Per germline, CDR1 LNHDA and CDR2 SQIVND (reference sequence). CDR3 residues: CASSMGGKNTEAFF. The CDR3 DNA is TGTGCCAGTAGTATGGGAGGGAAGAACACTGAAGCTTTCTTT.

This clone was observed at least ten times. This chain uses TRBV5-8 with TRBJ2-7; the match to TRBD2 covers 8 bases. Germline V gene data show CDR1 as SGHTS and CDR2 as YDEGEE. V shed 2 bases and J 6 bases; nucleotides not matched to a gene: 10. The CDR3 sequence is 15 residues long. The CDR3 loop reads CASSFEGLGIGEQYF. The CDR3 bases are TGTGCCAGCAGCTTTGAGGGACTAGGCATAGGCGAGCAGTACTTC. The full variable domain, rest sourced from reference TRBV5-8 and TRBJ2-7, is EAGVTQSPTHLIKTRGQQATLRCSPISGHTSVYWYQQALGLGLQFLLWYDEGEERNRGNFPPRFSGRQFPNYSSELNVNALELEDSALYLCASSFEGLGIGEQYFGPGTRLTVT.

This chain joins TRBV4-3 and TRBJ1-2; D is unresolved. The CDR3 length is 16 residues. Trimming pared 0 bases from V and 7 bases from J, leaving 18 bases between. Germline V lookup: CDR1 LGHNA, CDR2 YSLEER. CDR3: CASSQDYSGRAGGYTF. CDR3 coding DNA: TGCGCCAGCAGCCAAGATTATTCGGGGAGGGCCGGTGGCTACACCTTC.

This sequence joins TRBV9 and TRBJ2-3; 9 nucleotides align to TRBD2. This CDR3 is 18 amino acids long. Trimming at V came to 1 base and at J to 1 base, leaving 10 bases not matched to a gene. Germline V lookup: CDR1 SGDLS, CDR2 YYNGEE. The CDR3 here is CASSVSSGGPLRTDTQYF. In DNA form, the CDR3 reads TGTGCCAGCAGCGTATCAAGCGGGGGGCCTCTTCGCACAGATACGCAGTATTTT. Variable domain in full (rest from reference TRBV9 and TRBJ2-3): DSGVTQTPKHLITATGQRVTLRCSPRSGDLSVYWYQQSLDQGLQFLIQYYNGEERAKGNILERFSAQQFPDLHSELNLSSLELGDSALYFCASSVSSGGPLRTDTQYFGPGTRLTVL.

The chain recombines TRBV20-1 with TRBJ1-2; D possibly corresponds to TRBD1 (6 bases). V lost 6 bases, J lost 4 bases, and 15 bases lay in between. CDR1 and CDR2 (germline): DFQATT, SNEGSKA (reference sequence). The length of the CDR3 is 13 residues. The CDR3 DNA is TGCAGTGCGAGTAAGTCGGACAGCTATGGCTACACCTTC. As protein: CSASKSDSYGYTF.

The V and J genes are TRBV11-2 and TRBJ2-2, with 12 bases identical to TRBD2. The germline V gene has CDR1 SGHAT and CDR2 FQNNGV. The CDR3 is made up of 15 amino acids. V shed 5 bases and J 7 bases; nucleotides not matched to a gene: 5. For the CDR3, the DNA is TGTGCCAGCAGCAAGACTAGCGGGGGCTTCGGGGAGCTGTTTTTT. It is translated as CASSKTSGGFGELFF.

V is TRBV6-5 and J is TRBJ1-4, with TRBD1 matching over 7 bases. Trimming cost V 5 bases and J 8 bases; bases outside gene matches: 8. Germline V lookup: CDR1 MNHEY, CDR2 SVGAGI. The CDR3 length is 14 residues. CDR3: CASSPRDRGEKLFF. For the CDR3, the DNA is TGTGCCAGCAGTCCTAGGGACAGAGGGGAAAAACTGTTTTTT.

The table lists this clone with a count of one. Written as DNA, the CDR3 is TGTGCCAGCAGCTTCGACAGGGGGGTACACAATGAGCAGTTCTTC. It translates to CASSFDRGVHNEQFF. The genes are TRBV7-3 and TRBJ2-1; 9 bases map to TRBD1. This CDR3 comprises 15 residues. Germline V gene lookup returns CDR1 SGHTA and CDR2 FQGTGA. The ends lost 3 bases at V and 5 bases at J; junction bases unmatched: 5.

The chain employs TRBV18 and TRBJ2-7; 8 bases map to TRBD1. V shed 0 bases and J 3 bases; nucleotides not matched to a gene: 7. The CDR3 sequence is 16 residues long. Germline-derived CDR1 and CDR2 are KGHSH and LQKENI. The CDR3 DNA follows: TGTGCCAGCTCACCACCCTGGACAGGGATATTCTACGAGCAGTACTTC. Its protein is CASSPPWTGIFYEQYF.

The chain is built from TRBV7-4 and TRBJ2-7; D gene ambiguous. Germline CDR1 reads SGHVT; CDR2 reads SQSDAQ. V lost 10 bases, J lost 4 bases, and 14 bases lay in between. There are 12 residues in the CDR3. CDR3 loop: CAIFPPGYEQYV. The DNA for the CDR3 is TGTGCCATCTTCCCCCCCGGGTACGAGCAGTACGTC.

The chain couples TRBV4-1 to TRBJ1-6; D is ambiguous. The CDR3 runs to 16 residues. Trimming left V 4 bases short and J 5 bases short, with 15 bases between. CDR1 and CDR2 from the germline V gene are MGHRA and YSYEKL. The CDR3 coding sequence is TGCGCCAGCAGCCCTAAAGGCTCGGGGAATAATTCACCCCTCCACTTT. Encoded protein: CASSPKGSGNNSPLHF.

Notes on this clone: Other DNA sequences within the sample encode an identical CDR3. This CDR3 is CASSPGQGPYEQYF. The CDR3 DNA sequence: TGTGCCAGCTCACCGGGACAGGGCCCTTACGAGCAGTACTTC. The rearrangement links TRBV18 to TRBJ2-7; 9 nucleotides line up with TRBD1. The CDR3 extends over 14 amino acids. CDR1 is KGHSH and CDR2 is LQKENI in the germline V gene. J was trimmed by 4 bases and V by 3 bases; bases with no gene match: 4.

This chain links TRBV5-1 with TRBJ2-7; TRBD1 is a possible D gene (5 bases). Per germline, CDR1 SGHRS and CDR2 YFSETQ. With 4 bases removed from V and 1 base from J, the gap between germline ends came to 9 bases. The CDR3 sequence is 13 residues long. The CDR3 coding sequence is TGCGCCAGCAGCACGGACAATTCCTACGAGCAGTACGTC. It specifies CASSTDNSYEQYV.

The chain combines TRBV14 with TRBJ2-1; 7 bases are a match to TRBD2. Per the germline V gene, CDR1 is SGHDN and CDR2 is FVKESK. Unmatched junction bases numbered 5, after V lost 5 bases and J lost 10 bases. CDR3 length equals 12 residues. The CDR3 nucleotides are TGTGCCAGCAGCGTTCGTAGCGGGGAGCAGTTCTTC. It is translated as CASSVRSGEQFF.

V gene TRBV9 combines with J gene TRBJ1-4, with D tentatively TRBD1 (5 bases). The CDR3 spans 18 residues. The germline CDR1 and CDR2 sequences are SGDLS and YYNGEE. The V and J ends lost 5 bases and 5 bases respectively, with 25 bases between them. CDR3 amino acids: CASRLCWVPWGLNEKLFF. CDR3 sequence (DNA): TGTGCCAGCAGGTTATGCTGGGTGCCCTGGGGACTAAATGAAAAACTGTTTTTT.

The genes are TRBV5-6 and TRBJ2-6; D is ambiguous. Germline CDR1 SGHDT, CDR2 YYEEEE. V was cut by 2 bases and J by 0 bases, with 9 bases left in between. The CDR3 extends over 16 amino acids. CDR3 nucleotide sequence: TGTGCCAGCAGCTTAACAGTCCTCTCTGGGGCCAACGTCCTGACTTTC. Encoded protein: CASSLTVLSGANVLTF.

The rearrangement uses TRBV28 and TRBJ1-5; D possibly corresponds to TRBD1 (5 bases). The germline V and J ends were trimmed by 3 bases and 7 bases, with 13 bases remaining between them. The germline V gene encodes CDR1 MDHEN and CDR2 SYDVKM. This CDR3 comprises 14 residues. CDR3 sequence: CASSFLGEGQPQHF. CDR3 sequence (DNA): TGTGCCAGCAGTTTTTTAGGGGAGGGGCAGCCCCAGCATTTT.

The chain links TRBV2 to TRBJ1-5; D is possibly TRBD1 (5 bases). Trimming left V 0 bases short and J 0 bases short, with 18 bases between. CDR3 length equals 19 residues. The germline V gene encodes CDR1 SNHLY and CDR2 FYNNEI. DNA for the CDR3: TGTGCCAGCAGTGAAGCCCCGCACACGGGGGGGTATAGCAATCAGCCCCAGCATTTT. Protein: CASSEAPHTGGYSNQPQHF.

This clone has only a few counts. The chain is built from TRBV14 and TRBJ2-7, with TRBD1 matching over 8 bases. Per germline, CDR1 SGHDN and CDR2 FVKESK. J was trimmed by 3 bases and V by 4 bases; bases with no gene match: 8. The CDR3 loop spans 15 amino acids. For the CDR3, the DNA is TGTGCCAGCAGCCTTCCCGGGACAGGCCTCTACGAGCAGTACTTC. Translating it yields CASSLPGTGLYEQYF.